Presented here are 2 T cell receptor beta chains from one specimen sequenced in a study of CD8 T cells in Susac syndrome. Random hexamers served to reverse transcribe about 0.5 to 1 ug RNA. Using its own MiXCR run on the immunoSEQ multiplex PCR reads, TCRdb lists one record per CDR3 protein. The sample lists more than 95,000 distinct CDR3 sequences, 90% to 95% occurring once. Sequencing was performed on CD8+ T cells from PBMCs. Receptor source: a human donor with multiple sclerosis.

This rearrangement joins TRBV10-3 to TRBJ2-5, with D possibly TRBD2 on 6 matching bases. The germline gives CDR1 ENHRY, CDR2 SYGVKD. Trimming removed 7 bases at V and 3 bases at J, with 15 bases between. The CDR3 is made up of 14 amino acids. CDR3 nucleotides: TGTGCCATCAACCAGGGTAGGAGGGAAGAGACCCAGTACTTC. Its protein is CAINQGRREETQYF.

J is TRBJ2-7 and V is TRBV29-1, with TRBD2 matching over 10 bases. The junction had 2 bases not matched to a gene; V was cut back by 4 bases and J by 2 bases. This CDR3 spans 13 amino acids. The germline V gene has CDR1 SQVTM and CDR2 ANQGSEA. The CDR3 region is CSVVLAGAYEQYV. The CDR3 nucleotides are TGCAGCGTTGTTCTAGCGGGGGCCTACGAGCAGTACGTC.